This TCR beta chain was sequenced in a study of blood T cell repertoires in COVID-19 (dated by TCRdb to the early 2020s). A note on the overall study: Samples from collaborators originated in the United States, Italy and Spain and spanned both the acute and convalescent phases of COVID-19. The samples were drawn from two sources: the first 160 participants of the ongoing ImmuneRACE study, and approximately 1,300 subjects contributed by 6 global collaborators. HLA class I and class II types, where available, came from metadata supplied by the sample provider rather than from assay-based typing. Subjects who had been exposed to COVID-19, were actively infected with it, or had recovered from it provided the deeply sampled blood TCRbeta repertoires that made up the dataset. The prospective study material was composed of cDNA or gDNA derived from T cells, B-cell-depleted T cells, or PBMCs. The sample metadata nearly always contained a de-identified subject ID, COVID-19 status, age in years and sex. A freely available public database, intended as a resource for researchers studying the immune response to SARS-CoV-2, is where the repertoires were released.

The full study reports these points: The quantity of clinical and demographic metadata differed by source and by participant and was supplied without curation.

Details on this clone: Its antigen is still unknown. Base qualities were left out, and no much larger clone turns up one base away.

TCRbeta CDR3 regions were amplified from genomic DNA using the immunoSEQ Assay, a bias-controlled multiplex PCR. The study's processing was this. Within the assay, amplification of reference gene primers was used to estimate how many nucleated cells each sample contained. To quantify the absolute abundance of each unique TCRbeta CDR3 rearrangement, sequence reads were collapsed and filtered. Productive Simpson clonality was computed per sample as the square root of Simpson's diversity index over productive rearrangements. TCRdb holds this immuneACCESS table with in-frame rearrangements only. Some clones are missing; in checked studies, unresolved V genes explain under half, and the rest has no known cause. The D gene and trimming were derived from the DNA, and the V and J assignments and clone size from that table. The sample records 360,000 or so clones, roughly 87% of which are singletons. About 3% of the sample comes from the top ten.

Enrolling through a virtual design, the prospective study's participants ranged in age from about 18 to 89 years and lived across about two dozen United States geographic areas. In the prospective study, participants were assigned to cohorts based on the clinical history participants reported in a screening survey and a study questionnaire. Recovered participants in ImmuneRACE Cohort 3 were defined as having two consecutive negative NP/OP PCR tests, clearance from a healthcare professional, or resolution of symptoms. In the prospective study, whole blood, serum and a nasopharyngeal or oropharyngeal swab were collected from each participant by mobile phlebotomists. Over a roughly 2-month period, participants in the prospective study had the option of providing additional blood draws and questionnaires. Prospective study blood samples were shipped either frozen or at room temperature before DNA extraction.

The material sequenced was PBMCs or T cells enriched from blood (not recorded which). This clonotype was obtained from a woman aged 25 to 39 who had recovered from COVID-19.

Here is the DNA: TGTGCCACCAGCAGAGATTGGACAGGGGTCCAGCCCCAGCATTTT. This translates into CATSRDWTGVQPQHF. The sequence links TRBV15 to TRBJ1-5, with TRBD1 identical over 9 junction bases. Trimmed from V: 0 bases; trimmed from J: 7 bases; junction bases lacking a gene match: 4. Taken from the germline V gene (reference sequence), the CDR1 and CDR2 loops are LNHNV and YYDKDF. The CDR3 covers 15 residues, taking in both the cysteine and the phenylalanine. The read is trimmed to its CDR3 DNA, 45 bases read in frame from base 1.